This T cell receptor (beta chain) was recorded in a study of blood T cell repertoires in COVID-19. Whole-study context: PBMCs, B-cell-depleted T cells, or T cells were the source of the cDNA or gDNA that made up the material.

The germline V gene encodes CDR1 MNHEY and CDR2 SVGAGI. The CDR3 spans 13 residues. The V and J ends lost 2 bases and 4 bases respectively, with 8 bases between them. The repertoire was sequenced with immunoSEQ multiplex PCR; TCRdb's copy has only in-frame clones and lacks some. This sample carries about 410,000 clones, about 90% of them seen once, and the ten largest clones take less than 2%. This clone was seen just once. The study counted Cohort 3 donors as recovered given two negative PCRs, clearance, or symptom resolution. The sequencing input was PBMCs or T cells enriched from blood (not recorded which). The TCR sequence derives from a woman in her twenties or thirties who had recovered from COVID-19. The genes are TRBV6-5 and TRBJ1-2; D may be TRBD1 (5 bases). The CDR3 nucleotides read TGTGCCAGCAGTTACGGGGCAGGCTATGGCTACACCTTC. Translated, it gives CASSYGAGYGYTF.